This is a list of T cell receptor beta chains from one sample in a study of cytomegalovirus exposure and HLA in healthy donors. The repertoire was sequenced with immunoSEQ multiplex PCR; TCRdb's copy has only in-frame clones and lacks some. Of around 130,000 clones in the sample, more than 75% are singletons; the top ten hold 2.1%. Material for sequencing was PBMCs. These receptors were taken from a woman between 25 and 40 years old in good health and CMV-seronegative. Each CDR3 is given with its conserved first and last residue. Each record gives: clone size, J gene, D gene, V gene, CDR3 DNA, CDR3 protein. D genes are given only for firm matches. Some rows have no size entry. The others give once, few or many, or a class for an expanded clone.

size: NA
J: TRBJ2-1
D: TRBD1
V: TRBV5-1
DNA: TGCGCCAGCAGCTTGGCGGGACAGTCACGTTACAATGAGCAGTTCTTC
CDR3: CASSLAGQSRYNEQFF

size: NA
J: TRBJ1-1
D: NA
V: TRBV5-1
DNA: TGCGCCAGCAGCTTGGGGACAGTGAACACTGAAGCTTTCTTT
CDR3: CASSLGTVNTEAFF

size: NA
J: TRBJ2-5
D: NA
V: TRBV21-1
DNA: TGTGCCAGCAGCTCGCCGCAGGGCCGACAAGAGACCCAGTACTTC
CDR3: CASSSPQGRQETQYF

size: NA
J: TRBJ1-2
D: NA
V: TRBV7-2
DNA: TGTGCCAGCAGCTACGGGTTAAGCTATGGCTACACCTTC
CDR3: CASSYGLSYGYTF

size: NA
J: TRBJ1-4
D: NA
V: TRBV7-6
DNA: TGTGCCAGCAGCCGGACAGATGCAACTAATGAAAAACTGTTTTTT
CDR3: CASSRTDATNEKLFF

size: NA
J: TRBJ2-5
D: NA
V: TRBV5-1
DNA: TGCGCCAGTTATCAGCGGTCGGGCGAGACCCAGTACTTC
CDR3: CASYQRSGETQYF

size: once
J: TRBJ1-2
D: NA
V: TRBV5-6
DNA: TGTGCCAGCAGCTTAAATTTGAGGGCAGACTATGGCTACACCTTC
CDR3: CASSLNLRADYGYTF

size: NA
J: TRBJ2-3
D: NA
V: TRBV7-3
DNA: TGTGCCAGCAGCTCGCGCAGGGGAGATACGCAGTATTTT
CDR3: CASSSRRGDTQYF

size: NA
J: TRBJ2-7
D: NA
V: TRBV6-1
DNA: TGTGCCAGCAGTGAAGAGGTCGGGGATACCCTTTCCTACGAGCAGTACTTC
CDR3: CASSEEVGDTLSYEQYF

size: NA
J: TRBJ2-3
D: NA
V: TRBV7-2
DNA: TGTGCCAGCAGCTTAATAGGCACAGATACGCAGTATTTT
CDR3: CASSLIGTDTQYF

size: NA
J: TRBJ2-7
D: TRBD1
V: TRBV10-3
DNA: TGTGCCATCAGTGATCCGGGACAGGGTCGCGAGCAGTACTTC
CDR3: CAISDPGQGREQYF

size: NA
J: TRBJ2-5
D: NA
V: TRBV5-8
DNA: TGTGCCAGCAGCTTTAGGGCAGGGGGGTCCCAAGAGACCCAGTACTTC
CDR3: CASSFRAGGSQETQYF

size: NA
J: TRBJ1-2
D: TRBD1
V: TRBV5-1
DNA: TGCGCCAGCAGTTCTCAGGGGGATGGCTACACCTTC
CDR3: CASSSQGDGYTF

size: NA
J: TRBJ2-7
D: NA
V: TRBV14
DNA: TGTGCCAGCACCCGGTCCCCACTCTCGGGCGAGCAGTACTTC
CDR3: CASTRSPLSGEQYF

size: NA
J: TRBJ1-2
D: NA
V: TRBV9
DNA: TGTGCCAGCAGCGTAGGACCGACCCCCCGGGACTATGGCTACACCTTC
CDR3: CASSVGPTPRDYGYTF

size: NA
J: TRBJ2-7
D: TRBD1
V: TRBV28
DNA: TGTGCCAGCAGTTTAGGACCAGGGGGTACCTACGAGCAGTACTTC
CDR3: CASSLGPGGTYEQYF

size: NA
J: TRBJ2-6
D: TRBD1
V: TRBV29-1
DNA: TGCAGCGTAACCGGGACAGGGGTTTCTGGGGCCAACGTCCTGACTTTC
CDR3: CSVTGTGVSGANVLTF

size: NA
J: TRBJ2-7
D: NA
V: TRBV11-2
DNA: TGTGCCAGCAGCTTAGCGGGCAGGGGAAACTACGAGCAGTACTTC
CDR3: CASSLAGRGNYEQYF

size: NA
J: TRBJ2-7
D: TRBD2
V: TRBV19
DNA: TGTGCCAGTAGTATAGATAGCGGGGGTACCTACGAGCAGTACTTC
CDR3: CASSIDSGGTYEQYF

size: few
J: TRBJ1-2
D: NA
V: TRBV7-8
DNA: TGTGCCAGCAGCCAGTCTCGTTATGGCTACACCTTC
CDR3: CASSQSRYGYTF

size: NA
J: TRBJ1-1
D: TRBD1
V: TRBV27
DNA: TGTGCCAGCAGTTTATCCTCGGGACAGGGTAAGAAAACTGAAGCTTTCTTT
CDR3: CASSLSSGQGKKTEAFF

size: once
J: TRBJ2-5
D: NA
V: TRBV7-8
DNA: TGTGCCAGCAGCTTAGCGGCTGCCCCCAAAGAGACCCAGTACTTC
CDR3: CASSLAAAPKETQYF